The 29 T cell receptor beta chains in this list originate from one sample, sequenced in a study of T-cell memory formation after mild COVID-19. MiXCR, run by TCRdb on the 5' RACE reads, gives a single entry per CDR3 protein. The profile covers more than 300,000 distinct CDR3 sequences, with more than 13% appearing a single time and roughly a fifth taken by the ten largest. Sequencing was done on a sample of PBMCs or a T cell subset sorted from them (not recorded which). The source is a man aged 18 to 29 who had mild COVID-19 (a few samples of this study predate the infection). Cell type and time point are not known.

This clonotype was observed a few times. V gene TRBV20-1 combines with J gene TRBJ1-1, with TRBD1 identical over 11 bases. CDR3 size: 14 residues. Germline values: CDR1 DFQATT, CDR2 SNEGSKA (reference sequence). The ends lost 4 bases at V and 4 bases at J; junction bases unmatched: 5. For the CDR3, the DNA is TGCAGTGCTACCGGACAGGGGGCGTTCACTGAAGCTTTCTTT. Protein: CSATGQGAFTEAFF.

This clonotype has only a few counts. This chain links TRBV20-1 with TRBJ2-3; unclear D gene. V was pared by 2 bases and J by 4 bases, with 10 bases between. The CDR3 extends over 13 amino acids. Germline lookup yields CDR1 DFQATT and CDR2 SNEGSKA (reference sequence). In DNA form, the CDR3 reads TGCAGTGCTAGAAAGCTGTCAGCAGATACGCAGTATTTT. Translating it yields CSARKLSADTQYF.

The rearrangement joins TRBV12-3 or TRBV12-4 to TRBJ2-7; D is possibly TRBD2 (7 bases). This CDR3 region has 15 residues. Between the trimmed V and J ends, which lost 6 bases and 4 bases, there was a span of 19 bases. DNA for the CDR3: TGTGCCAGCAGCCGCCGTGGGGGGGCCGTATACGAGCAGTACTTC. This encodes CASSRRGGAVYEQYF.

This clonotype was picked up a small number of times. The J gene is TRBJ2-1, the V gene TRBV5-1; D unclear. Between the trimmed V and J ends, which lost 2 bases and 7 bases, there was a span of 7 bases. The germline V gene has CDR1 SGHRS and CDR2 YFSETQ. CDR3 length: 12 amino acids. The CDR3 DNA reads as TGCGCCAGCAGCTTCTTTGGAAATGAGCAGTTCTTC. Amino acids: CASSFFGNEQFF.

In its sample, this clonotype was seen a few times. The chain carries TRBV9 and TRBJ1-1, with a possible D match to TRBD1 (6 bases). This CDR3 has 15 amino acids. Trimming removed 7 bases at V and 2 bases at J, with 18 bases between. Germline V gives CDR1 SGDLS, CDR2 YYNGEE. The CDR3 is CASSPRGNFNTEAFF. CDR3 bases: TGTGCCAGCTCCCCGAGGGGGAATTTTAACACTGAAGCTTTCTTT.

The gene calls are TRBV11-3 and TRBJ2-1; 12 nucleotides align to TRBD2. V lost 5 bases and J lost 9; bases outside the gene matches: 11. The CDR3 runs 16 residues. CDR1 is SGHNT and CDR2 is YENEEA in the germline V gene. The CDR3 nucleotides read TGTGCCAGCAGCCCTCCACTAGCGGGGGGCACCGTTGAGCAGTTCTTC. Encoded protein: CASSPPLAGGTVEQFF.

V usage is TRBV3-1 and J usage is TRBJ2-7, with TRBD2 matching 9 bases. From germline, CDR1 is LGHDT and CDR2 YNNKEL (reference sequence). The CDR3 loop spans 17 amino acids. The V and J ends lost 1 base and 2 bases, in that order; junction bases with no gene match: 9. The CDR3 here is CASSQGSSGGGAYEQYF. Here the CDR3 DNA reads TGTGCCAGCAGCCAAGGAAGTAGCGGGGGAGGGGCCTACGAGCAGTACTTC.

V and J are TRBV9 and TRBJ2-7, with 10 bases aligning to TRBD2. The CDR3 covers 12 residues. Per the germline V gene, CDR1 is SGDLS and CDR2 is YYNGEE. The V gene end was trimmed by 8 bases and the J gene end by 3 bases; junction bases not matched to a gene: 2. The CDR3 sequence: CASGLADYEQYF. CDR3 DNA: TGTGCCAGTGGACTAGCGGACTACGAGCAGTACTTC.

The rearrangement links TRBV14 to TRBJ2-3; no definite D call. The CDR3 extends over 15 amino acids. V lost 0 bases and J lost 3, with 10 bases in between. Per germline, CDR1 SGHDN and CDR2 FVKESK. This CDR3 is CASSQDVRLTDTQYF. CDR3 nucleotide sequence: TGTGCCAGCAGCCAAGATGTGCGACTTACAGATACGCAGTATTTT.

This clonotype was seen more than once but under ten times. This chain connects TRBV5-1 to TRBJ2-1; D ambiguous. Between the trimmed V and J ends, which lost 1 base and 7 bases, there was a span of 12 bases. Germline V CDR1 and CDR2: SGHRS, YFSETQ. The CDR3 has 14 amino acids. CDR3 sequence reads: CASSLTSAWNEQFF. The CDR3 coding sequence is TGCGCCAGCAGCTTGACGTCCGCCTGGAATGAGCAGTTCTTC.

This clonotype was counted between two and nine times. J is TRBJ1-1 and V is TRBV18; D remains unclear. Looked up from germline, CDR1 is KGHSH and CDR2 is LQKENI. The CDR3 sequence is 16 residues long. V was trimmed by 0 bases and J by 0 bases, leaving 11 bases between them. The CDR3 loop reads CASSPPSGSMNTEAFF. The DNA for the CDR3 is TGTGCCAGCTCACCACCATCCGGGAGTATGAACACTGAAGCTTTCTTT.

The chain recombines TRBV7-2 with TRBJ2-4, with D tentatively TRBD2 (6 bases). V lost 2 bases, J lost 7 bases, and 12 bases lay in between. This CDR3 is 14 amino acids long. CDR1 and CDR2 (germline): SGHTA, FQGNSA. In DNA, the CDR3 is TGTGCCAGCAGCTTATCGGAGGGACCCAACATTCAGTACTTC. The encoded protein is CASSLSEGPNIQYF.

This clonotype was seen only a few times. The CDR3 sequence is CSVLLRDRPLYEQYF. The CDR3 DNA sequence: TGCAGCGTCCTATTACGGGACAGGCCTCTCTACGAGCAGTACTTC. This chain connects TRBV29-1 to TRBJ2-7; 8 positions match TRBD1. The CDR3 totals 15 residues. Germline V gene sequence: CDR1 SQVTM, CDR2 ANQGSEA. The ends lost 6 bases at V and 3 bases at J; junction bases unmatched: 13.

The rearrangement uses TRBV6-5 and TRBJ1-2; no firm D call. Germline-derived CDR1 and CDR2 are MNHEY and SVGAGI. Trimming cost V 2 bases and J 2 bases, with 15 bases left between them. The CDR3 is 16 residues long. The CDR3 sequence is CASSYQRKQANYGYTF. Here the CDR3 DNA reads TGTGCCAGCAGTTACCAGCGGAAGCAGGCCAACTATGGCTACACCTTC.

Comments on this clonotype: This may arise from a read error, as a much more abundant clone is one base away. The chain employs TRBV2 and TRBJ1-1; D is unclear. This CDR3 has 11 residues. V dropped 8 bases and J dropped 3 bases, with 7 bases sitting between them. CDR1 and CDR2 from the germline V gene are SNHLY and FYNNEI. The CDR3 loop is CASGRDTEAFF. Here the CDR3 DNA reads TGTGCCAGCGGGAGGGACACTGAAGCTTTCTTT.

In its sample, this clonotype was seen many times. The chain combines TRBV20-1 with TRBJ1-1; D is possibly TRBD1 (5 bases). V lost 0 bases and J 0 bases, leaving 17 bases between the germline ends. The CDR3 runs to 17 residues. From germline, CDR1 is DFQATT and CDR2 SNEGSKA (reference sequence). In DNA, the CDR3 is TGCAGTGCTAGAGATAATCCCCCGACGGGGGTGAACACTGAAGCTTTCTTT. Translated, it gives CSARDNPPTGVNTEAFF.

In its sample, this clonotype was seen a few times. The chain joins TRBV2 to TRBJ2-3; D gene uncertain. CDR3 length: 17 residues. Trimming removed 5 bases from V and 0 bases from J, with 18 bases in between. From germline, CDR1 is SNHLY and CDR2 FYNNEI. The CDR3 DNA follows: TGTGCCAGCAGTCCCGCGTGGCCAGGCTCTAGCACAGATACGCAGTATTTT. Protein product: CASSPAWPGSSTDTQYF.

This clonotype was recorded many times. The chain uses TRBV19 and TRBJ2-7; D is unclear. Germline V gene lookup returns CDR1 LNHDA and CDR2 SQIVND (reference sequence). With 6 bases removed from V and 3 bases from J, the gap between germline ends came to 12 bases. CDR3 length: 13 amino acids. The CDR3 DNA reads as TGTGCCAGTAGGGCCCTTTTGGGCTACGAGCAGTACTTC. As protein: CASRALLGYEQYF.

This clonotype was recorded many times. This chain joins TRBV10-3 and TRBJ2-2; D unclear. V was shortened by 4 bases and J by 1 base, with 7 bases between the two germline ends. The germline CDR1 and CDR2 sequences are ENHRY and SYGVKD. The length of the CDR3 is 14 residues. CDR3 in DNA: TGTGCCATCAGTGGCTTGGGGAACACCGGGGAGCTGTTTTTT. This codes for CAISGLGNTGELFF.

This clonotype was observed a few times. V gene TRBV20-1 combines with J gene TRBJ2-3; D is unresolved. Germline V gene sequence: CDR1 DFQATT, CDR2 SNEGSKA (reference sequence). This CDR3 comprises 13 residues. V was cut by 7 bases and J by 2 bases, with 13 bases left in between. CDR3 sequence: CSGMSSATDTQYF. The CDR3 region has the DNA TGCAGTGGTATGTCTAGTGCCACAGATACGCAGTATTTT.

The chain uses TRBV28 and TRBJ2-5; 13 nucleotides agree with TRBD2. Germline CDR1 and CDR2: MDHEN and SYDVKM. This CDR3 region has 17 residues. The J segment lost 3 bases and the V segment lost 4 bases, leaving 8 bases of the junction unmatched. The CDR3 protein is CASSSWPGTSGEETQYF. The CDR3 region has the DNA TGTGCCAGCAGTTCATGGCCTGGGACTAGCGGGGAAGAGACCCAGTACTTC.

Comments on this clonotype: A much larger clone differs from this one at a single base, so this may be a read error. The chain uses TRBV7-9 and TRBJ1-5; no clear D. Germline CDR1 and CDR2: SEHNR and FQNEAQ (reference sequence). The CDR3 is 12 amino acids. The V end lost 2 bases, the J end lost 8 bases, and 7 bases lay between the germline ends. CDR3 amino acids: CASSLRNKPQHF. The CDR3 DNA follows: TGTGCCAGCAGCTTAAGAAATAAGCCCCAGCATTTT.

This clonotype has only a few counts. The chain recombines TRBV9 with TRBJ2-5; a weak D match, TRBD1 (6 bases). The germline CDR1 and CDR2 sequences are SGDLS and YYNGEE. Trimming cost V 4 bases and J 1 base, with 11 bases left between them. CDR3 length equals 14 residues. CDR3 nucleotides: TGTGCCAGCAGCCCCCACAGGGCCCAAGAGACCCAGTACTTC. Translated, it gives CASSPHRAQETQYF. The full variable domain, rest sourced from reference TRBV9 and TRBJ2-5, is DSGVTQTPKHLITATGQRVTLRCSPRSGDLSVYWYQQSLDQGLQFLIQYYNGEERAKGNILERFSAQQFPDLHSELNLSSLELGDSALYFCASSPHRAQETQYFGPGTRLLVL.

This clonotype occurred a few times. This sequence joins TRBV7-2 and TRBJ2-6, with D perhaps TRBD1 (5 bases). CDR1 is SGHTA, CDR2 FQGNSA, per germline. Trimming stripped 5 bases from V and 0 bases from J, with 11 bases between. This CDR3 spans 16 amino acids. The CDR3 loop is CASSLRQHSGANVLTF. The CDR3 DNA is TGTGCCAGCAGCCTAAGACAGCACTCTGGGGCCAACGTCCTGACTTTC.

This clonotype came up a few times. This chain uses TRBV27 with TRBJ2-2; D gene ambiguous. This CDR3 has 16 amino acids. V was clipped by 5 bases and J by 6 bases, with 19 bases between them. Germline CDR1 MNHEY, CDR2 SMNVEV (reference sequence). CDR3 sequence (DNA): TGTGCCAGCAGTCCTACTCTGGGCATATTTGCCGGGGAGCTGTTTTTT. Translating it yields CASSPTLGIFAGELFF.

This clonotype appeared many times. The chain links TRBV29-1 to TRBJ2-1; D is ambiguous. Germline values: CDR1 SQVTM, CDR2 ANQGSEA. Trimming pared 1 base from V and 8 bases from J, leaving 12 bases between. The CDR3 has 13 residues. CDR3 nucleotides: TGCAGCGTTGAAGGGGTCCCGCTTGATGAGCAGTTCTTC. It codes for CSVEGVPLDEQFF.

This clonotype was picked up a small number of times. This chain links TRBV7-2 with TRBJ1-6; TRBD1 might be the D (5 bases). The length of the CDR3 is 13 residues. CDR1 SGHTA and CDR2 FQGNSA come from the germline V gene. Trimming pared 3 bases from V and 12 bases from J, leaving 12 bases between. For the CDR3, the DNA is TGTGCCAGCAGCTTCTCCAGGGAACGACCCCTCCACTTT. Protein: CASSFSRERPLHF. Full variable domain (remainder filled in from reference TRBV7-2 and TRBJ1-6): GAGVSQSPSNKVTEKGKDVELRCDPISGHTALYWYRQSLGQGLEFLIYFQGNSAPDKSGLPSDRFSAERTGGSVSTLTIQRTQQEDSAVYLCASSFSRERPLHFGNGTRLTVT.

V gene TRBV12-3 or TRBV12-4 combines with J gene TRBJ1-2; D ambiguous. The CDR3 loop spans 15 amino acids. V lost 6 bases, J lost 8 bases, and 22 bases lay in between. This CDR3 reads CASSDLSGGDGGYTF. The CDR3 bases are TGTGCCAGCAGCGATTTATCAGGTGGTGATGGGGGCTACACCTTC.

The CDR3 DNA reads as TGTGCCAGCAGTTTTCCGAGGGATGAAAAACTGTTTTTT. Translated, it gives CASSFPRDEKLFF. The J gene is TRBJ1-4, the V gene TRBV28; D is undetermined. The germline V gene has CDR1 MDHEN and CDR2 SYDVKM. V was cut by 3 bases and J by 6 bases, with 8 bases left in between. The CDR3 has 13 residues.